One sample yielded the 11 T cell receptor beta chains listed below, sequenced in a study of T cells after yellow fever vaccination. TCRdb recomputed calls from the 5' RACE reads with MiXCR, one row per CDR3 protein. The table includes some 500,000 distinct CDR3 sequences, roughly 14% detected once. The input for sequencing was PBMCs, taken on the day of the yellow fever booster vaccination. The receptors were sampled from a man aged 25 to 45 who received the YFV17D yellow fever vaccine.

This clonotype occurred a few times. CDR3 nucleotides: TGCAGTGCTAGTGTTCTCCGAGGGACCCAGTACTTC. Translated, it gives CSASVLRGTQYF. The V gene is TRBV20-1, the J gene TRBJ2-5; D is undetermined. The CDR3 length is 12 residues. Trimming removed 3 bases from V and 7 bases from J, with 12 bases in between. The germline CDR1 and CDR2 sequences are DFQATT and SNEGSKA (reference sequence).

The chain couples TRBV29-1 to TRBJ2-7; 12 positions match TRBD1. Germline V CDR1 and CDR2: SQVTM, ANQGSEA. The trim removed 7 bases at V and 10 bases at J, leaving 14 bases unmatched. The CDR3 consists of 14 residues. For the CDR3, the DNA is TGCAGCGCAGACAGCGGGACAGGGGGCTCTGATCAGTACTTC. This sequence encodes CSADSGTGGSDQYF.

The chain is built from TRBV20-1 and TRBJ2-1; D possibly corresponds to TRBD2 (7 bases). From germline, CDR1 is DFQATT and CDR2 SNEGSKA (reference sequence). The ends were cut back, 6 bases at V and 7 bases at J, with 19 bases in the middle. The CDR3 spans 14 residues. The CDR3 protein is CSAKEGGLVNEQFF. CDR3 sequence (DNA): TGCAGTGCAAAGGAGGGGGGGTTGGTAAATGAGCAGTTCTTC.

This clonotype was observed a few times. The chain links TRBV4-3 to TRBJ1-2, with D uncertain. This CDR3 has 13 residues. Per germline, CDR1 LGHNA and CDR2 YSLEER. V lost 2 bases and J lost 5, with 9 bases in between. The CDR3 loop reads CASSQLGIYGYTF. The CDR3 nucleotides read TGCGCCAGCAGCCAATTAGGAATTTATGGCTACACCTTC.

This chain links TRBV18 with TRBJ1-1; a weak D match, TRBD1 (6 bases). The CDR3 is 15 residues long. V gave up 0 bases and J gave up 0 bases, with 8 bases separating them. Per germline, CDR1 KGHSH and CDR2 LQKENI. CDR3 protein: CASSPPDRLNTEAFF. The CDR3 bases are TGTGCCAGCTCACCACCGGACAGACTGAACACTGAAGCTTTCTTT.

The CDR3 sequence: CAINPGMDTGELFF. The DNA for the CDR3 is TGTGCCATCAATCCGGGGATGGACACCGGGGAGCTGTTTTTT. The chain is built from TRBV10-3 and TRBJ2-2; D might be TRBD2 (5 bases). Trimming pared 7 bases from V and 3 bases from J, leaving 12 bases between. This CDR3 has 14 residues. CDR1 is ENHRY, CDR2 SYGVKD, per germline.

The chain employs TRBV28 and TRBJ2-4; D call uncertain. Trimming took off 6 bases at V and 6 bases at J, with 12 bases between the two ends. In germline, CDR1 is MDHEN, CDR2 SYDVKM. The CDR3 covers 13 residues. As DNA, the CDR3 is TGTGCCAGCAGCCGTGGGCCCTTAAACATTCAGTACTTC. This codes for CASSRGPLNIQYF.

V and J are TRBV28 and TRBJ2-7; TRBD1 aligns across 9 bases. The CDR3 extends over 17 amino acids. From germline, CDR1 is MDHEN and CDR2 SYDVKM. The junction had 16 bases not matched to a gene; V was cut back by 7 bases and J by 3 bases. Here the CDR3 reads CASTTVGGQGVLYEQYF. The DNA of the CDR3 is TGTGCCAGCACCACGGTAGGGGGACAGGGCGTTCTCTACGAGCAGTACTTC.

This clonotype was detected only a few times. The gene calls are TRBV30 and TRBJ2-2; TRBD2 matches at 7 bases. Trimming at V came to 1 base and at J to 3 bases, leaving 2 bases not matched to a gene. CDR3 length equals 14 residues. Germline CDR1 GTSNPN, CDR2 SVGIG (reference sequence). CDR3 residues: CAWSEAGYTGELFF. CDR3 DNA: TGTGCCTGGAGTGAAGCGGGGTACACCGGGGAGCTGTTTTTT.

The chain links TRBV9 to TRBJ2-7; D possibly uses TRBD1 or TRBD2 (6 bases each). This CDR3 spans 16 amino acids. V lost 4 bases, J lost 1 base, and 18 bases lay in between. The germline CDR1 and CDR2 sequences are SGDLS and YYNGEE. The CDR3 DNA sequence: TGTGCCAGCAGCCCTAGAGGGGGGCGTCTATCCTACGAGCAGTACTTC. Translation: CASSPRGGRLSYEQYF.

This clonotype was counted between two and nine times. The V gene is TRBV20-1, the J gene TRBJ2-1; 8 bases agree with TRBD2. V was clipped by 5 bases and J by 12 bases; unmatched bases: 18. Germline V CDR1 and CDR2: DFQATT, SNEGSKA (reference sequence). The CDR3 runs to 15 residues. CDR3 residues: CSAPPLASGAGGQFF. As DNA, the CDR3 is TGCAGTGCTCCCCCCCTAGCGAGCGGCGCGGGGGGGCAGTTCTTC.